This record looks at one T cell receptor beta chain sequence and its context. These data are taken from a study of blood T cell repertoires in COVID-19. On the study more broadly: PBMCs, B-cell-depleted T cells, or T cells provided the cDNA or gDNA that made up the material.

Germline-derived CDR1 and CDR2 are SGDLS and YYNGEE. This CDR3 has 18 amino acids. V lost 0 bases and J lost 4; bases outside the gene matches: 12. In the original workflow: Reference gene primer amplification gave nucleated cell count estimates. Some clones are missing from TCRdb's copy, which holds only in-frame ones; the method was immunoSEQ multiplex PCR. D and trimming were read from the DNA, whereas the V and J calls and clone size are those reported in that table. This table holds roughly 330,000 clones, around 90% found once. The sequence was obtained from a man aged 18 to 29 who had recovered from COVID-19. The genes are TRBV9 and TRBJ2-2, with TRBD1 matching 7 bases. Material: peripheral blood. The CDR3 protein is CASSVGFPTGRATGELFF. CDR3 nucleotides: TGTGCCAGCAGCGTAGGATTCCCGACAGGGCGGGCCACCGGGGAGCTGTTTTTT.